The clone carrying this TCR beta chain is a singleton in its sample. The entry originates in a study of cytomegalovirus exposure and HLA in healthy donors. Method: immunoSEQ multiplex PCR; TCRdb's copy keeps in-frame clones and lacks some. The sample records about 150,000 clones, about 86% being singletons. The specimen was PBMCs. The TCR sequence derives from a human donor in good health.

CDR3 sequence: CASSLFPAGMNTGELFF. CDR3 nucleotides: TGTGCCAGCAGTTTATTCCCAGCGGGGATGAACACCGGGGAGCTGTTTTTT. The rearrangement links TRBV27 to TRBJ2-2, with 7 nucleotides matching TRBD2. With V trimmed by 1 base and J by 1 base, 6 bases remained unmatched. Germline V CDR1 and CDR2: MNHEY, SMNVEV (reference sequence). This CDR3 has 17 amino acids.